The 3 T cell receptor beta chains presented below share a single source sample, sequenced in a study of shared clonotypes between healthy human individuals (dated by TCRdb to 2020 to 2021). Library construction relied on the immunoSEQ multiplex PCR assay. Drawn from immuneACCESS, this table holds only the in-frame rearrangements with V and J called that TCRdb kept. Clones are partly lost; checked studies trace under half to an unresolved V gene and leave the rest unexplained. A total of about 2.3 million clones appear in this sample, roughly 93% of them only once. 0.39% of the sample lies in the top ten. Specimen: naive CD4+ T cells from PBMCs. According to the study, the label for this sample's cell subset or site signals: CD45RA+ positively selected. All receptors come from a man younger than 35 in good health. Some clones in this sample may be carry-over from other donors' samples.

The V call is TRBV7-9, the J call TRBJ2-2; D possibly corresponds to TRBD1 (6 bases). Trimming cost V 3 bases and J 0 bases, with 17 bases left between them. CDR1 is SEHNR, CDR2 FQNEAQ, per germline (reference sequence). This CDR3 has 18 residues. DNA for the CDR3: TGTGCCAGCAGCTTCGTAGTCAGGGGCGGATCGAACACCGGGGAGCTGTTTTTT. It codes for CASSFVVRGGSNTGELFF.

The CDR3 DNA reads as TGTGCCAGCAGTCCCCTAGACAGGGGGGTAACCCAGTACTTC. Protein: CASSPLDRGVTQYF. This sequence joins TRBV28 and TRBJ2-5; TRBD1 matches at 9 bases. The CDR3 length is 14 residues. CDR1 and CDR2 from the germline V gene are MDHEN and SYDVKM. After removal of 5 bases from V and 8 bases from J, the junction contained 9 bases not matched to a gene. The full variable domain, rest sourced from reference TRBV28 and TRBJ2-5, is DVKVTQSSRYLVKRTGEKVFLECVQDMDHENMFWYRQDPGLGLRLIYFSYDVKMKEKGDIPEGYSVSREKKERFSLILESASTNQTSMYLCASSPLDRGVTQYFGPGTRLLVL.

The rearrangement uses TRBV2 and TRBJ1-2, with D perhaps matching TRBD1 (5 bases). The CDR3 has 13 residues. The V gene lost 7 bases and the J gene lost 4 bases, with 13 bases spanning the gap. Germline CDR1 is SNHLY and CDR2 is FYNNEI. The CDR3 nucleotides read TGTGCCAGCACACAAACAGGCCTCTATGGCTACACCTTC. It specifies CASTQTGLYGYTF.